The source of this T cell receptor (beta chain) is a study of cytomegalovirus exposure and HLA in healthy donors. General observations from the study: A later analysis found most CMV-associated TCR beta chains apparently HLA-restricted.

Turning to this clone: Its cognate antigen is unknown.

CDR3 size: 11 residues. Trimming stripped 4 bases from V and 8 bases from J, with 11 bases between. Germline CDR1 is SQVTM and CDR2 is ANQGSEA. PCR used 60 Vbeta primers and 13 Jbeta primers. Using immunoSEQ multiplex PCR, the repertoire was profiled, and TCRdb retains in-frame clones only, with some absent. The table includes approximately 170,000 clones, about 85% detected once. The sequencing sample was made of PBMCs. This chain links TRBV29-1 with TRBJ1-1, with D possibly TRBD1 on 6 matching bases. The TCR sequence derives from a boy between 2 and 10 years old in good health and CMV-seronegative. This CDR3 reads CSVASGDEAFF. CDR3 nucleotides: TGCAGCGTTGCCTCAGGGGACGAAGCTTTCTTT.